The next 18 T cell receptor beta chains were all read from a single sample in a study of post-analysis software for immune sequencing data. Study outcomes and limitations: In patients, TRBV5-6, TRBV5-1 and TRBV20-1 belonged to five TRBV segments found more frequently than in controls.

TCR beta cDNA libraries included unique molecular identifiers. TCRdb independently ran MiXCR on the PCR reads; one entry per CDR3 protein. The table has roughly 700,000 distinct CDR3 sequences, about 32% seen once. For these TCRs, the target antigens are not known. The sequencing sample was made of blood. The origin of the receptors is a girl aged 5-17 years with multiple sclerosis.

This clonotype was seen only a few times. The chain couples TRBV5-1 to TRBJ2-1; 8 bases match TRBD2. J was trimmed by 6 bases and V by 6 bases; bases with no gene match: 8. The CDR3 covers 14 residues. In germline, CDR1 is SGHRS, CDR2 YFSETQ. DNA for the CDR3: TGCGCCAGCAACCTCGCGGGGGGACCCAATGAGCAGTTCTTC. It translates to CASNLAGGPNEQFF. Full variable domain (outside the CDR3, taken from reference TRBV5-1 and TRBJ2-1): KAGVTQTPRYLIKTRGQQVTLSCSPISGHRSVSWYQQTPGQGLQFLFEYFSETQRNKGNFPGRFSGRQFSNSRSEMNVSTLELGDSALYLCASNLAGGPNEQFFGPGTRLTVL.

The genes are TRBV19 and TRBJ1-1; no clear D. Per germline, CDR1 LNHDA and CDR2 SQIVND (reference sequence). V dropped 6 bases and J dropped 1 base, with 12 bases sitting between them. CDR3 length: 14 residues. CDR3: CASRSVIRNTEAFF. The CDR3 DNA reads as TGTGCCAGTAGAAGCGTGATTAGGAACACTGAAGCTTTCTTT.

This clonotype showed up just a few times. The chain uses TRBV5-1 and TRBJ2-1; 11 positions agree with TRBD2. The CDR3 extends over 15 amino acids. Germline trimming cut 4 bases from V and 8 bases from J; bases unmatched to any gene: 8. Per germline, CDR1 SGHRS and CDR2 YFSETQ. The CDR3 loop is CASSRRVAGGDEQFF. As DNA, the CDR3 is TGCGCCAGCAGCCGGAGGGTAGCGGGAGGGGATGAGCAGTTCTTC.

The chain is built from TRBV20-1 and TRBJ2-3; 7 bases are a match to TRBD1. The CDR3 is 13 amino acids. With 4 bases clipped from V and 2 bases from J, the junction kept 3 bases outside the gene matches. CDR1 is DFQATT, CDR2 SNEGSKA, per germline (reference sequence). The chain's CDR3 is CSAKQGPTDTQYF. The CDR3 region has the DNA TGCAGTGCTAAACAGGGGCCCACAGATACGCAGTATTTT.

The chain joins TRBV7-9 to TRBJ2-7; D is possibly TRBD1 (5 bases). Per germline, CDR1 SEHNR and CDR2 FQNEAQ (reference sequence). The CDR3 loop spans 14 amino acids. The V and J ends lost 1 base and 7 bases respectively, with 14 bases between them. The CDR3, as DNA: TGTGCCAGCAGCTTAGTTGGCAGGGCGGAAGAGCAGTACTTC. Its protein is CASSLVGRAEEQYF. The whole variable domain, remainder taken from reference TRBV7-9 and TRBJ2-7, is DTGVSQNPRHKITKRGQNVTFRCDPISEHNRLYWYRQTLGQGPEFLTYFQNEAQLEKSRLLSDRFSAERPKGSFSTLEIQRTEQGDSAMYLCASSLVGRAEEQYFGPGTRLTVT.

This clonotype was seen more than once but under ten times. It is unclear where the CDR3 begins or ends on the DNA, so no DNA is shown, and the CDR3 is as TCRdb lists it. Here the CDR3 reads CASSSALSWEQFF. The chain links TRBV28 to TRBJ2-1; TRBD1 is taken as the D call from the table, unchecked against the DNA. The CDR3 has 13 residues if both end residues are counted. In germline, CDR1 is MDHEN, CDR2 SYDVKM.

This chain joins TRBV6-1 and TRBJ2-2, with D possibly matching TRBD1 (5 bases). CDR3 size: 17 residues. From germline, CDR1 is MNHNS and CDR2 SASEGT. Trimming cost V 1 base and J 0 bases, with 12 bases left between them. The CDR3 is CASSEDPLGANTGELFF. The CDR3 nucleotides read TGTGCCAGCAGTGAAGACCCCTTAGGGGCGAACACCGGGGAGCTGTTTTTT.

About this clonotype: The junction departs from germline at one end; a sequencing error may be responsible. V gene TRBV12-3 or TRBV12-4 combines with J gene TRBJ2-4; D gene unclear. The J call is doubtful: the DNA matches TRBJ2-5 better. The CDR3 is made up of 11 amino acids. The CDR3, as DNA: TGTACCAGCAGTTTCGGTCAGACCCAGTACTTC. Translating gives CTSSFGQTQYF.

This chain links TRBV20-1 with TRBJ2-5; 10 bases align to TRBD2. There are 16 residues in the CDR3. Germline lookup yields CDR1 DFQATT and CDR2 SNEGSKA (reference sequence). V was pared by 3 bases and J by 4 bases, with 11 bases of the junction left unmatched. DNA for the CDR3: TGCAGTGCTAGTGACCAGGGTAGCGGGAGGCTAGAGACCCAGTACTTC. Its protein is CSASDQGSGRLETQYF.

This clonotype was recorded a few times. The chain is built from TRBV28 and TRBJ2-7; 9 bases line up with TRBD2. The J segment lost 6 bases and the V segment lost 5 bases, leaving 14 bases of the junction unmatched. The CDR3 covers 16 residues. Germline-derived CDR1 and CDR2 are MDHEN and SYDVKM. The CDR3: CASSPISGRRLGEQYF. The CDR3 DNA follows: TGTGCCAGCAGTCCCATCAGCGGGAGGAGATTGGGCGAGCAGTACTTC.

This clonotype was detected only a few times. The chain combines TRBV19 with TRBJ2-1; TRBD2 is a possible D gene (6 bases). CDR1 and CDR2 from the germline V gene are LNHDA and SQIVND (reference sequence). The length of the CDR3 is 16 residues. V gave up 5 bases and J gave up 4 bases, with 18 bases separating them. For the CDR3, the DNA is TGTGCCAGTAGTTACTCCCCGGGACTCACTTACAATGAGCAGTTCTTC. This translates into CASSYSPGLTYNEQFF.

V gene TRBV12-3 or TRBV12-4 combines with J gene TRBJ1-2, with D possibly TRBD1 on 5 matching bases. CDR3 size: 12 residues. Trimming stripped 3 bases from V and 8 bases from J, with 10 bases between. The CDR3 nucleotides are TGTGCCAGCAGTTTTGACAGAGGCGGCTACACCTTC. Amino acid sequence: CASSFDRGGYTF.

V gene TRBV4-3 combines with J gene TRBJ2-1, with 7 positions matching TRBD1. Unmatched junction bases numbered 3, after V lost 3 bases and J lost 10 bases. The CDR3 totals 12 residues. CDR1 is LGHNA and CDR2 is YSLEER in the germline V gene. The CDR3 DNA sequence: TGCGCCAGCAGCCATGACAGGGTCGAGCAGTTCTTC. Translated: CASSHDRVEQFF.

A few counts support this clonotype. The rearrangement joins TRBV20-1 to TRBJ2-5; possibly TRBD1 for D (6 bases). V lost 6 bases and J 2 bases, leaving 19 bases between the germline ends. The CDR3 has 15 residues. Germline CDR1 is DFQATT and CDR2 is SNEGSKA (reference sequence). The CDR3 loop is CSAATRTDKQETQYF. CDR3 in DNA: TGCAGTGCAGCGACTCGGACAGACAAACAAGAGACCCAGTACTTC.

The V call is TRBV20-1, the J call TRBJ1-5, with D possibly matching TRBD1 (5 bases). The V end lost 1 base, the J end lost 0 bases, and 13 bases lay between the germline ends. The CDR3 totals 16 residues. Germline CDR1 and CDR2: DFQATT and SNEGSKA (reference sequence). CDR3 nucleotide sequence: TGCAGTGCTAGAGTTAGGGACGGTAATAGCAATCAGCCCCAGCATTTT. Translation gives CSARVRDGNSNQPQHF.

The gene calls are TRBV28 and TRBJ2-3; 8 nucleotides line up with TRBD1. Germline lookup yields CDR1 MDHEN and CDR2 SYDVKM. This CDR3 has 15 residues. V gave up 5 bases and J gave up 5 bases; unmatched junction bases: 9. The CDR3 region has the DNA TGTGCCAGCAGTCCCGGAACAGGGGGAGGAGATACGCAGTATTTT. Amino acid sequence: CASSPGTGGGDTQYF.

This clonotype was observed a few times. This chain connects TRBV6-5 to TRBJ2-3, with 11 bases identical to TRBD2. This CDR3 is built from 18 residues. J was trimmed by 1 base and V by 4 bases; bases with no gene match: 10. Germline CDR1 is MNHEY and CDR2 is SVGAGI. The CDR3 sequence: CASSFSGGARKGTDTQYF. CDR3 bases: TGTGCCAGCAGTTTTAGCGGGGGGGCCCGTAAAGGCACAGATACGCAGTATTTT.

The sample holds a few counts of this clonotype. The DNA for the CDR3 is TGCAGTGCTAGATTATGGACTAGCGGGAGGGCCAAGGCCCCCTACAATGAGCAGTACTTC. Protein product: CSARLWTSGRAKAPYNEQYF. This rearrangement joins TRBV20-1 to TRBJ2-1; 15 bases line up with TRBD2. TRBJ2-7 explains the end of the DNA better; the J call may be wrong. Germline loops: CDR1 DFQATT, CDR2 SNEGSKA (reference sequence). The CDR3 is made up of 20 amino acids.